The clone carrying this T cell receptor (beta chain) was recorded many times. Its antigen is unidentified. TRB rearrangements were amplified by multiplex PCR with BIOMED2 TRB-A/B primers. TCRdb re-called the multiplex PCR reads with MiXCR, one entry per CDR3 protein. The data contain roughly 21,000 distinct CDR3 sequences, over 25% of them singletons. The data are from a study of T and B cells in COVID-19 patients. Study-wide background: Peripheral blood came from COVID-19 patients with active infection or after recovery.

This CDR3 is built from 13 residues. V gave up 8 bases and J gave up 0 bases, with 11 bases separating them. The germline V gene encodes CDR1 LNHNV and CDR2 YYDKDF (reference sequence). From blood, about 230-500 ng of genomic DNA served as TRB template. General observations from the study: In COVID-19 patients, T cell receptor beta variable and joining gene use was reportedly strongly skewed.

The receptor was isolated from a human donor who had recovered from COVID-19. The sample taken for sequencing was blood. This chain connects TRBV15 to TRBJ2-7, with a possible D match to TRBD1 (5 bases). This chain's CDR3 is CATSAGLSYEQYF. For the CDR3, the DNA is TGTGCCACCTCGGCAGGGCTCTCCTACGAGCAGTACTTC.